A selection of T cell receptor beta chains follows, all from one sample in a study of CD8+ T cells in alopecia areata. Assay used: immunoSEQ multiplex PCR; TCRdb lists only in-frame clones, some missing. The data contain 180,000 or so clones, less than 70% of them singletons. Sequences were derived from CD8+ T cells sorted from blood, sampled at week 24, from a patient treated with tofacitinib. These receptors originate from a human donor with alopecia areata. CDR3s leave out the opening cysteine and the closing phenylalanine or tryptophan. Fields, in order: V gene, CDR3 protein.

TRBV18 | ASDERSGNTIY
TRBV28 | ASSWGGDTEAF
TRBV6-1 | ASNRGAIYNEQF
TRBV19 | ASTGLGAFEQF
TRBV9 | ASSVEANYGYT
TRBV4-3 | ASSQILGGTDTEAF
TRBV4-3 | ASSQETVLT
TRBV29-1 | SVSGAYQETQY
TRBV9 | ASSVSGSEQY
TRBV21-1 | ASSSGGGRQPQH
TRBV29-1 | SVEQEVRLAGYNEQF
TRBV29-1 | SVEFEGFYEQY
TRBV30 | ALEAGYT
TRBV4-3 | ASSQDRLAGGQGDTQY
TRBV11-2 | ASSLVGGGGEQF
TRBV19 | ASSITSLVFVPNTEAF
TRBV4-3 | ASSQGSEQF